The clone carrying this T cell receptor beta chain was observed once. Per the study methods: Estimation of nucleated cell counts was performed using reference gene primer amplification. Sequencing was performed with immunoSEQ multiplex PCR; in TCRdb, only in-frame clones are kept and a portion is missing. That table furnishes V, J and clone size, whereas the DNA furnished D and trimming. The sample has roughly 200,000 clones, approximately 88% seen once; the top ten hold roughly 7.2%. The length of the CDR3 is 15 residues. V lost 1 base, J lost 2 bases, and 10 bases lay in between. CDR1 and CDR2 from the germline V gene are KGHDR and SFDVKD. The data stem from a study of blood T cell repertoires in COVID-19. Overall study: The United States, Italy and Spain provided the acute and convalescent COVID-19 samples. The cDNA or gDNA used as material had been derived from T cells, B-cell-depleted T cells, or PBMCs.

Patients in Seattle were enrolled during active infection, then followed longitudinally. The receptor comes from a woman between 35 and 50 years old with COVID-19, enrolled during active disease. The genes are TRBV24-1 and TRBJ2-5, with a possible D match to TRBD2 (6 bases). Sequenced sample: peripheral blood. CDR3 in amino acids: CATSDFRGKQETQYF. The CDR3 DNA reads as TGTGCCACCAGTGATTTTCGGGGGAAGCAAGAGACCCAGTACTTC.